This T cell receptor (beta chain) is drawn from a study of blood T cell repertoires in COVID-19 (dated by TCRdb to between 2020 and 2021). A note on the overall study: Samples from collaborators originated in the United States, Italy and Spain and spanned both the acute and convalescent phases of COVID-19. A de-identified subject ID, COVID-19 status, age in years and sex were almost always included in the sample metadata. The prospective study material was composed of cDNA or gDNA derived from T cells, B-cell-depleted T cells, or PBMCs. The dataset comprised deeply sampled blood TCRbeta repertoires from subjects exposed to, actively infected with, or recovered from COVID-19. A freely available public database, intended as a resource for researchers studying the immune response to SARS-CoV-2, is where the repertoires were released. HLA class I and class II types, where available, came from metadata supplied by the sample provider rather than from assay-based typing. The samples were drawn from the first 160 participants of the ongoing ImmuneRACE study and from 1,254 subjects provided by 6 global collaborators. Results and caveats for the whole study, not just this receptor: The amount of clinical and demographic metadata varied by source and participant and was provided uncurated.

About this clone: Its specific antigen is unknown. It has no much larger one-base neighbor in the sample; base qualities were not kept.

One collaborating source in Seattle enrolled patients while the patients were actively infected and followed the patients over time throughout the course of disease. The collaborating institutions used their own protocols to collect whole blood in K2EDTA tubes. For TCRbeta analysis, collaborators shipped samples in one of three forms: frozen whole blood, isolated PBMCs, or DNA extracted from either of those sample types. The germline V gene (reference sequence) provides CDR1 LNHDA and CDR2 SQIVND. Trimming leaves V shorter by 6 bases and J shorter by 0 bases, with the junction holding 3 bases beyond the gene matches. The CDR3, cysteine through phenylalanine, is 14 amino acids long. Only CDR3 DNA is held: 42 bases, read in frame from base 1. TCRbeta CDR3 regions were amplified from genomic DNA by means of the immunoSEQ Assay, a bias-controlled multiplex PCR. Concerning the study's data processing: The number of nucleated cells in each sample was estimated by amplification of reference gene primers within the assay. To quantify the absolute abundance of each unique TCRbeta CDR3 rearrangement, sequence reads were collapsed and filtered. For each sample, productive Simpson clonality was calculated by taking the square root of Simpson's diversity index across productive rearrangements. TCRdb carries this immuneACCESS record with in-frame sequences only. Its versions omit some clonotypes, under half of them owing to an unresolved V gene in the studies checked, with the rest unexplained. The V and J calls and the clone size are those of that table, but D and trimming were determined from the DNA. Counted in this sample were roughly 130,000 clones; around 79% of them appeared once. Approximately 5% of the sample goes to the ten largest clones.

The V and J genes are TRBV19 and TRBJ1-2; 8 bases in between match TRBD1. This receptor was taken from a woman in her 70s with COVID-19, enrolled during active disease. The specimen was peripheral blood. The DNA sequence reads TGTGCCAGTAGGCTGGACAGGGCTAACTATGGCTACACCTTC. It specifies CASRLDRANYGYTF.